This entry lists 22 T cell receptor beta chains sequenced from one sample in a study of graft-versus-host responses after intestinal transplantation. Assay used: immunoSEQ multiplex PCR; TCRdb lists only in-frame clones, some missing. The sample carries a few thousand clones, roughly 32% recorded once. The input for sequencing was alloreactive CD4+ T cells from a mixed lymphocyte reaction culture, taken before transplantation. Subset described: CFSE-low proliferating T cells sorted from approximately 6-day pre-transplant mixed lymphocyte reaction (GvH or HvG direction). Receptors were obtained from a human patient who was an organ donor for intestinal transplantation.

In this sample, this clone turned up a few times. The J gene is TRBJ1-1, the V gene TRBV19, with a possible D match to TRBD1 (5 bases). V gave up 3 bases and J gave up 1 base, with 21 bases separating them. CDR3 length: 18 residues. Germline V gene data show CDR1 as LNHDA and CDR2 as SQIVND (reference sequence). The CDR3 nucleotides read TGTGCCAGTAGTATGAGCGGGCTGCCAGGGCGGGGGAACACTGAAGCTTTCTTT. This translates into CASSMSGLPGRGNTEAFF.

V gene TRBV19 combines with J gene TRBJ1-2, with D perhaps matching TRBD1 (5 bases). The V end lost 3 bases, the J end lost 4 bases, and 9 bases lay between the germline ends. Germline CDR1 reads LNHDA; CDR2 reads SQIVND (reference sequence). The CDR3 is made up of 13 amino acids. The CDR3 reads CASSMRTFYGYTF. Written as DNA, the CDR3 is TGTGCCAGTAGTATGAGGACATTCTATGGCTACACCTTC.

This clone is labeled large (0.1 to 1%). The chain joins TRBV28 to TRBJ2-7; D call uncertain. The CDR3 extends over 13 amino acids. CDR1 is MDHEN, CDR2 SYDVKM, per germline. V was pared by 5 bases and J by 4 bases, with 12 bases between. In DNA, the CDR3 is TGTGCCAGCAGTGTAATCACACTTTACGAGCAGTACTTC. It encodes CASSVITLYEQYF. Complete variable domain (other parts from reference TRBV28 and TRBJ2-7): DVKVTQSSRYLVKRTGEKVFLECVQDMDHENMFWYRQDPGLGLRLIYFSYDVKMKEKGDIPEGYSVSREKKERFSLILESASTNQTSMYLCASSVITLYEQYFGPGTRLTVT.

The rearrangement uses TRBV20-1 and TRBJ1-5; the D is unclear. The CDR3 spans 9 residues. Germline V gene sequence: CDR1 DFQATT, CDR2 SNEGSKA (reference sequence). V gave up 5 bases and J gave up 7 bases, with 3 bases separating them. The CDR3 here is CSAGQPQHF. The CDR3 DNA sequence: TGCAGTGCTGGACAGCCCCAGCATTTT.

This clone was counted a few times. As DNA, the CDR3 is TGTGCCAGCAGTGAATCCCAGTATTCGGGCTACACCTTC. The encoded protein is CASSESQYSGYTF. The V gene is TRBV25-1, the J gene TRBJ1-2; D gene unclear. This CDR3 has 13 amino acids. Trimming stripped 1 base from V and 8 bases from J, with 11 bases between. From germline, CDR1 is MGHDK and CDR2 SYGVNS.

The gene calls are TRBV29-1 and TRBJ2-3, with D perhaps matching TRBD2 (5 bases). The CDR3 is 17 residues long. The germline V gene encodes CDR1 SQVTM and CDR2 ANQGSEA. Trimming stripped 4 bases from V and 1 base from J, with 21 bases between. CDR3 coding DNA: TGCAGCGTTGTGCTAGGTGGAGGCGACCCGGGCACAGATACGCAGTATTTT. Protein sequence: CSVVLGGGDPGTDTQYF.

The chain links TRBV5-1 to TRBJ2-5, with D perhaps matching TRBD1 (5 bases). The germline V gene has CDR1 SGHRS and CDR2 YFSETQ. Trimming shortened V by 0 bases and J by 5 bases, and 17 bases separated the two germline ends. CDR3 length: 16 amino acids. The chain's CDR3 is CASSLDGQPIGETQYF. Written as DNA, the CDR3 is TGCGCCAGCAGCTTGGATGGACAACCAATCGGGGAGACCCAGTACTTC.

This clone has more than one count but fewer than ten. Other DNA sequences of this sample code for an identical CDR3. The rearrangement uses TRBV18 and TRBJ1-1; D call uncertain. The V and J ends lost 2 bases and 2 bases respectively, with 0 bases between them. This CDR3 has 11 amino acids. Germline assignment: CDR1 KGHSH and CDR2 LQKENI. The CDR3 coding sequence is TGTGCCAGCTCACCAAACACTGAAGCTTTCTTT. This gives the protein CASSPNTEAFF.

The rearrangement uses TRBV5-4 and TRBJ1-2; no definite D call. V lost 7 bases to trimming and J lost 4 bases, with 23 bases between them. The CDR3 covers 16 residues. In germline, CDR1 is SGHNT, CDR2 YYREEE (reference sequence). CDR3 sequence reads: CASWSYIPGKTYGYTF. CDR3 nucleotide sequence: TGTGCCAGCTGGTCGTACATACCAGGAAAGACCTATGGCTACACCTTC.

V and J are TRBV13 and TRBJ1-2; TRBD1 matches 7 bases. The trim removed 4 bases at V and 2 bases at J, leaving 16 bases unmatched. The CDR3 has 18 amino acids. From germline, CDR1 is PRHDT and CDR2 FYEKMQ (reference sequence). Written as DNA, the CDR3 is TGTGCCAGCAGCTCCTACCATAAAAACAGGGGTCGGAACTATGGCTACACCTTC. Amino acids: CASSSYHKNRGRNYGYTF. The whole variable domain, filled in from reference TRBV13 and TRBJ1-2, reads AAGVIQSPRHLIKEKRETATLKCYPIPRHDTVYWYQQGPGQDPQFLISFYEKMQSDKGSIPDRFSAQQFSDYHSELNMSSLELGDSALYFCASSSYHKNRGRNYGYTFGSGTRLTVV.

This clone is medium-sized by share. This sequence joins TRBV4-2 and TRBJ1-4; no firm D call. Germline V gives CDR1 LGHNA, CDR2 YNFKEQ. Deletions cut 1 base from V and 4 bases from J, with 7 bases between. This CDR3 contains 14 residues. The CDR3 loop reads CASSQVFSNEKLFF. The CDR3 DNA reads as TGTGCCAGCAGCCAAGTCTTTAGTAATGAAAAACTGTTTTTT.

The rearrangement joins TRBV30 to TRBJ2-2; tentative D call: TRBD2 (6 bases). V was cut by 3 bases and J by 6 bases, with 11 bases left in between. CDR3 length: 13 amino acids. CDR1 and CDR2 from the germline V gene are GTSNPN and SVGIG (reference sequence). The CDR3 region has the DNA TGTGCCTGGAGCCGGTGGGGGGCCGGGGAGCTGTTTTTT. Protein: CAWSRWGAGELFF.

The rearrangement joins TRBV5-5 to TRBJ1-5; no clear D. This CDR3 has 17 amino acids. Germline V CDR1 and CDR2: SGHKS, YYEKEE (reference sequence). V dropped 0 bases and J dropped 0 bases, with 13 bases sitting between them. The CDR3 DNA is TGTGCCAGCAGCTTGGCGTCCGTTAAGCCTAGCAATCAGCCCCAGCATTTT. This gives the protein CASSLASVKPSNQPQHF.

This clone appeared a few times. The J gene is TRBJ2-5, the V gene TRBV7-2; 7 bases are a match to TRBD2. Unmatched junction bases numbered 10, after V lost 5 bases and J lost 1 base. CDR3 length: 16 residues. Germline V gene data show CDR1 as SGHTA and CDR2 as FQGNSA. The CDR3 coding sequence is TGTGCCAGCAGCCAGAACGGAGGGACTATCCAAGAGACCCAGTACTTC. Its protein product is CASSQNGGTIQETQYF.

This CDR3 is CASSYPAGEAFF. As DNA, the CDR3 is TGTGCCAGCAGTTACCCCGCGGGGGAAGCTTTCTTT. The chain couples TRBV6-6 to TRBJ1-1; D not certain. The V end lost 2 bases, the J end lost 8 bases, and 9 bases lay between the germline ends. CDR3 length equals 12 residues. Germline V lookup: CDR1 MNHNY, CDR2 SVGAGI (reference sequence).

This clone is medium-sized (0.01 to 0.1%). The chain carries TRBV5-1 and TRBJ1-6; D gene ambiguous. This CDR3 contains 13 residues. CDR1 is SGHRS and CDR2 is YFSETQ in the germline V gene. Trimming removed 5 bases at V and 8 bases at J, with 11 bases between. The CDR3 nucleotides are TGCGCCAGCAGATCTTCGCGAGATTCACCCCTCCACTTT. As protein: CASRSSRDSPLHF.

This chain links TRBV21-1 with TRBJ2-5; the table gives TRBD2 as D, unverified against the DNA. TRBV21-1 is a documented pseudogene. This CDR3 is 18 amino acids long. CDR3 nucleotide sequence: TGTGCCAGCAGCAAGCGGCGGTCGGGGGATGTCCACCAAGAGACCCAGTACTTC. It translates to CASSKRRSGDVHQETQYF.

This clone occurred a few times. One end of the junction does not line up with germline, which may come from a read error. The chain employs TRBV5-3 and TRBJ2-7, with D unresolved. TRBV5-3 is treated as an ORF (open reading frame) with a function not yet certain. There are 13 residues in the CDR3. The CDR3 coding sequence is TGTGCCAGCAGCTTCGGCCTTGCCTACGAGCAGTACTTC. Its protein product is CASSFGLAYEQYF.

This clone is deemed medium-sized (0.01 to 0.1%). This chain connects TRBV7-9 to TRBJ1-2; 10 bases are shared with TRBD1. V shed 6 bases and J 5 bases; nucleotides not matched to a gene: 0. The CDR3 spans 12 residues. Germline CDR1 is SEHNR and CDR2 is FQNEAQ (reference sequence). The CDR3 region has the DNA TGTGCCAGCAGGGGACAGGGGTATGGCTACACCTTC. It specifies CASRGQGYGYTF.

The chain couples TRBV18 to TRBJ1-2; 7 bases are shared with TRBD1. The CDR3 spans 13 residues. Trimming cost V 3 bases and J 4 bases; bases outside gene matches: 2. Looked up from germline, CDR1 is KGHSH and CDR2 is LQKENI. DNA of the CDR3: TGTGCCAGCTCACCGGGACAGTCCTATGGCTACACCTTC. Translating gives CASSPGQSYGYTF.

The J gene is TRBJ1-1, the V gene TRBV29-1; the match to TRBD1 covers 7 bases. Germline lookup yields CDR1 SQVTM and CDR2 ANQGSEA. The CDR3 covers 12 residues. Written as DNA, the CDR3 is TGCAGTGCAGGGGGGGTGAACACTGAAGCTTTCTTT. Translating gives CSAGGVNTEAFF.

The table lists this clone with a few counts. The rearrangement links TRBV6-8 to TRBJ2-7; the D is unclear. The CDR3 totals 12 residues. The germline CDR1 and CDR2 sequences are MNHGY and SAAAGT. The V gene lost 2 bases and the J gene lost 6 bases, with 8 bases spanning the gap. The CDR3 DNA reads as TGTGCCAGCAGTTACGGTCCCTCCGAGCAGTACTTC. Residues: CASSYGPSEQYF.